Presented here are 20 T cell receptor beta chains from one specimen sequenced in a study of shared clonotypes between healthy human individuals. TCRdb keeps only in-frame clones here, not all; method: immunoSEQ multiplex PCR. There are 2 million to 3 million clones in the sample; around nine tenths occur only once, and more than 0.12% lies in the top ten. Specimen: naive CD4+ T cells sorted from blood. Subset indicated: CD45RA+ positively selected. These receptors originate from a man between 18 and 29 years old in good health.

J is TRBJ2-2 and V is TRBV12-5, with 16 nucleotides matching TRBD2. The CDR3 spans 21 residues. Germline CDR1 LGHNT, CDR2 FRNRAP. V dropped 0 bases and J dropped 3; count of bases not matched to a gene: 10. The CDR3 nucleotides read TGTGCTAGTGGTTTGGTACGACGGGGACTAGCGGGAGGGCGCGACACCGGGGAGCTGTTTTTT. Its protein is CASGLVRRGLAGGRDTGELFF. Filled out from reference TRBV12-5 and TRBJ2-2, the complete variable domain reads DARVTQTPRHKVTEMGQEVTMRCQPILGHNTVFWYRQTMMQGLELLAYFRNRAPLDDSGMPKDRFSAEMPDATLATLKIQPSEPRDSAVYFCASGLVRRGLAGGRDTGELFFGEGSRLTVL.

The V call is TRBV5-1, the J call TRBJ2-7; no clear D. Trimming stripped 0 bases from V and 6 bases from J, with 13 bases between. Per the germline V gene, CDR1 is SGHRS and CDR2 is YFSETQ. The CDR3 sequence is 14 residues long. The DNA of the CDR3 is TGCGCCAGCAGCTTGGAGGCAGCCTCCGCCGAGCAGTACTTC. This codes for CASSLEAASAEQYF.

The chain combines TRBV10-3 with TRBJ2-2, with D possibly being TRBD1 (5 bases). CDR1 ENHRY and CDR2 SYGVKD come from the germline V gene. The CDR3 has 15 amino acids. V lost 2 bases and J lost 3, with 10 bases in between. The CDR3 here is CAISEKGADTGELFF. CDR3 in DNA: TGTGCCATCAGTGAGAAAGGGGCGGACACCGGGGAGCTGTTTTTT.

V usage is TRBV5-1 and J usage is TRBJ2-7; a weak D match, TRBD1 (5 bases). Per germline, CDR1 SGHRS and CDR2 YFSETQ. This CDR3 spans 13 amino acids. Deletions cut 4 bases from V and 5 bases from J, with 13 bases between. The CDR3 nucleotides read TGCGCCAGCAGCCCGACCAGGGTCAACGAGCAGTACTTC. Protein sequence: CASSPTRVNEQYF.

A note on this clone: The same CDR3 is also encoded by other DNA sequences in this sample. The chain is built from TRBV28 and TRBJ1-3; D might be TRBD1 (6 bases). V lost 3 bases to trimming and J lost 4 bases, with 10 bases between them. The CDR3 is made up of 14 amino acids. The germline CDR1 and CDR2 sequences are MDHEN and SYDVKM. Here the CDR3 reads CASSLGTPGNTIYF. CDR3 DNA: TGTGCCAGCAGTTTGGGGACACCGGGAAACACCATATATTTT. Full variable domain (rest looked up from reference TRBV28 and TRBJ1-3): DVKVTQSSRYLVKRTGEKVFLECVQDMDHENMFWYRQDPGLGLRLIYFSYDVKMKEKGDIPEGYSVSREKKERFSLILESASTNQTSMYLCASSLGTPGNTIYFGEGSWLTVV.

The rearrangement joins TRBV27 to TRBJ1-6, with TRBD1 as a possible D gene (5 bases). Germline CDR1 reads MNHEY; CDR2 reads SMNVEV (reference sequence). Trimming left V 5 bases short and J 9 bases short, with 17 bases between. The length of the CDR3 is 15 residues. The CDR3 loop is CASSGDGLLASPLHF. DNA of the CDR3: TGTGCCAGCAGTGGGGACGGACTCTTGGCTTCACCCCTCCACTTT.

The rearrangement uses TRBV29-1 and TRBJ2-1, with D possibly matching TRBD2 (6 bases). The germline gives CDR1 SQVTM, CDR2 ANQGSEA. Trimming stripped 1 base from V and 10 bases from J, with 11 bases between. This CDR3 has 12 amino acids. CDR3 amino acids: CSVEVAGNEQFF. The CDR3 region has the DNA TGCAGCGTTGAAGTCGCGGGGAACGAGCAGTTCTTC.

V usage is TRBV2 and J usage is TRBJ1-2, with 9 positions matching TRBD1. The germline V gene encodes CDR1 SNHLY and CDR2 FYNNEI. Trimming removed 6 bases from V and 4 bases from J; junction bases left unmatched: 6. CDR3 size: 14 residues. CDR3 in DNA: TGTGCCAGCAGCCCGGGACAGGGAGTCTATGGCTACACCTTC. Residues: CASSPGQGVYGYTF. Using reference TRBV2 and TRBJ1-2 for the parts outside the CDR3, the full variable domain is EPEVTQTPSHQVTQMGQEVILRCVPISNHLYFYWYRQILGQKVEFLVSFYNNEISEKSEIFDDQFSVERPDGSNFTLKIRSTKLEDSAMYFCASSPGQGVYGYTFGSGTRLTVV.

J is TRBJ2-7 and V is TRBV29-1; TRBD1 aligns across 11 bases. The CDR3 length is 13 residues. Looked up from germline, CDR1 is SQVTM and CDR2 is ANQGSEA. V shed 6 bases and J 6 bases; nucleotides not matched to a gene: 7. CDR3 loop: CSVDGQGAAEQYF. DNA of the CDR3: TGCAGCGTGGACGGACAGGGGGCGGCCGAGCAGTACTTC.

Notes on this clone: The same CDR3 arises from other DNA sequences in this sample as well. The V call is TRBV27, the J call TRBJ1-6; 9 bases fit TRBD1. Looked up from germline, CDR1 is MNHEY and CDR2 is SMNVEV (reference sequence). V was clipped by 6 bases and J by 7 bases; unmatched bases: 1. The CDR3 has 13 residues. The CDR3 region has the DNA TGTGCCAGCAGCGGACAGGGGAATTCACCCCTCCACTTT. Translating it yields CASSGQGNSPLHF.

The chain joins TRBV4-3 to TRBJ2-5; 11 bases line up with TRBD2. The CDR3 consists of 17 residues. Germline CDR1 and CDR2: LGHNA and YSLEER. The V segment lost 3 bases and the J segment 2 bases; nucleotides outside the gene matches: 8. The CDR3 reads CASSQTHGTSGQETQYF. Written as DNA, the CDR3 is TGCGCCAGCAGCCAGACCCACGGGACTAGCGGACAAGAGACCCAGTACTTC.

V gene TRBV6-5 combines with J gene TRBJ2-5, with D tentatively TRBD1 (6 bases). The closer fit of TRBJ2-7 to the DNA end suggests the J call may be wrong. In germline, CDR1 is MNHEY, CDR2 SVGAGI. CDR3 length equals 14 residues. The CDR3 nucleotides read TGTGCCAGCAGTTACTATACAGGGTCCTACGAGCAGTACTTC. The encoded protein is CASSYYTGSYEQYF.

This chain joins TRBV10-3 and TRBJ1-1; TRBD1 might be the D (5 bases). Trimming left V 4 bases short and J 0 bases short, with 15 bases between. The CDR3 loop spans 16 amino acids. From germline, CDR1 is ENHRY and CDR2 SYGVKD. CDR3 sequence reads: CAISGSPTDLNTEAFF. The DNA of the CDR3 is TGTGCCATCAGTGGTTCTCCGACAGATTTGAACACTGAAGCTTTCTTT.

The chain uses TRBV5-1 and TRBJ1-4, with unresolved D. Trimming cost V 0 bases and J 5 bases, with 14 bases left between them. The germline CDR1 and CDR2 sequences are SGHRS and YFSETQ. The CDR3 has 16 amino acids. CDR3 in DNA: TGCGCCAGCAGCTTGGCCCACGGCCTCGTCAATGAAAAACTGTTTTTT. It yields the protein CASSLAHGLVNEKLFF.

The CDR3 sequence: CASSQDVRRWETQYF. The CDR3 DNA is TGTGCCAGCAGCCAAGATGTTCGAAGGTGGGAGACCCAGTACTTC. The chain links TRBV14 to TRBJ2-5; no clear D gene. Germline-derived CDR1 and CDR2 are SGHDN and FVKESK. The ends were cut back, 0 bases at V and 5 bases at J, with 13 bases in the middle. This CDR3 has 15 amino acids. Together with reference TRBV14 and TRBJ2-5, the CDR3 gives the full variable domain: EAGVTQFPSHSVIEKGQTVTLRCDPISGHDNLYWYRRVMGKEIKFLLHFVKESKQDESGMPNNRFLAERTGGTYSTLKVQPAELEDSGVYFCASSQDVRRWETQYFGPGTRLLVL.

V usage is TRBV4-3 and J usage is TRBJ2-1, with TRBD1 as a possible D gene (5 bases). Germline V lookup: CDR1 LGHNA, CDR2 YSLEER. V lost 0 bases and J 7 bases, leaving 19 bases between the germline ends. CDR3 length: 17 amino acids. The CDR3 DNA reads as TGCGCCAGCAGCCAAGAAGGGGTTGGATTTCGCAAAAATGAGCAGTTCTTC. Residues: CASSQEGVGFRKNEQFF.

Of note for this clone: Other DNA sequences within the sample encode an identical CDR3. This rearrangement joins TRBV6-5 to TRBJ1-5, with D hard to call. Trimming cost V 2 bases and J 1 base, with 3 bases left between them. The germline V gene encodes CDR1 MNHEY and CDR2 SVGAGI. The CDR3 is made up of 13 amino acids. The CDR3 sequence: CASSYNSNQPQHF. In DNA form, the CDR3 reads TGTGCCAGCAGTTACAACAGCAATCAGCCCCAGCATTTT.

This sequence joins TRBV4-2 and TRBJ1-2; D may be TRBD1 (5 bases). This CDR3 is 17 amino acids long. Germline V gene data show CDR1 as LGHNA and CDR2 as YNFKEQ. Trimming removed 1 base at V and 4 bases at J, with 19 bases between. CDR3 bases: TGTGCCAGCAGCCAAGTTGGGGGAACGGGTATAGGCTATGGCTACACCTTC. Translated, it gives CASSQVGGTGIGYGYTF.

This clone was observed a handful of times. The sample carries other DNA sequences with the same CDR3. The V call is TRBV5-1, the J call TRBJ2-2; D call uncertain. The CDR3 length is 13 residues. Trimming removed 0 bases at V and 4 bases at J, with 4 bases between. Germline V gene data show CDR1 as SGHRS and CDR2 as YFSETQ. CDR3 residues: CASSLVGTGELFF. The DNA of the CDR3 is TGCGCCAGCAGCTTGGTAGGCACCGGGGAGCTGTTTTTT. The full variable domain, its missing parts supplied by reference TRBV5-1 and TRBJ2-2, is KAGVTQTPRYLIKTRGQQVTLSCSPISGHRSVSWYQQTPGQGLQFLFEYFSETQRNKGNFPGRFSGRQFSNSRSEMNVSTLELGDSALYLCASSLVGTGELFFGEGSRLTVL.

The chain has TRBV9 and TRBJ1-1, with TRBD1 matching over 8 bases. Looked up from germline, CDR1 is SGDLS and CDR2 is YYNGEE. V dropped 2 bases and J dropped 1; count of bases not matched to a gene: 4. This CDR3 has 15 amino acids. The CDR3 sequence is CASSVGQGGNTEAFF. CDR3 sequence (DNA): TGTGCCAGCAGCGTCGGACAGGGAGGGAACACTGAAGCTTTCTTT.